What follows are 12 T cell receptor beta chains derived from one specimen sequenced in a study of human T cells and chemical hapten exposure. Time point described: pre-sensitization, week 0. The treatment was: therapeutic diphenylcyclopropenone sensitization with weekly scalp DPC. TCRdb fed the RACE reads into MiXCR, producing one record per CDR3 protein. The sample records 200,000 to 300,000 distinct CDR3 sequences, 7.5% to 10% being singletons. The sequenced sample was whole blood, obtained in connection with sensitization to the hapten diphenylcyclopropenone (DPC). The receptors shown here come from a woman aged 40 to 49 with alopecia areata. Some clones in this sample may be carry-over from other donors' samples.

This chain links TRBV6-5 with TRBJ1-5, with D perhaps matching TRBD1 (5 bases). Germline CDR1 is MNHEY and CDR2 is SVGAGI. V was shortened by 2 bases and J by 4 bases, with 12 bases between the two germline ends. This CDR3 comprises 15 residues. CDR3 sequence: CASSYAAGGNQPQHF. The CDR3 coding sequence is TGTGCCAGCAGTTACGCTGCCGGGGGAAATCAGCCCCAGCATTTT.

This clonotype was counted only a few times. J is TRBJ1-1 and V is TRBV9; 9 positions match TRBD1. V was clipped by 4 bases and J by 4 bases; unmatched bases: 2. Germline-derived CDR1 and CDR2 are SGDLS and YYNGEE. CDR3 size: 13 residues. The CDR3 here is CASSWGQGTEAFF. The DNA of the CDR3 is TGTGCCAGCAGCTGGGGACAGGGCACTGAAGCTTTCTTT.

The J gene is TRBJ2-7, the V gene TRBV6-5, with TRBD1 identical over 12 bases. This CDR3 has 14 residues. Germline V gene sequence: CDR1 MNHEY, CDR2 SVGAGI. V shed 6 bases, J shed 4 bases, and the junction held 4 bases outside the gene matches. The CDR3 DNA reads TGTGCCAGCAGAGGGACAGGGGGCGCGTACGAGCAGTACTTC. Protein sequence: CASRGTGGAYEQYF.

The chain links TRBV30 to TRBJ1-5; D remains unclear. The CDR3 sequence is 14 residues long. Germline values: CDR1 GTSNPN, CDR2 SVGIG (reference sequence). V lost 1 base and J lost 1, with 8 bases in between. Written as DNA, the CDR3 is TGTGCCTGGAGTGGCCGAGGAAGCAATCAGCCCCAGCATTTT. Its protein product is CAWSGRGSNQPQHF.

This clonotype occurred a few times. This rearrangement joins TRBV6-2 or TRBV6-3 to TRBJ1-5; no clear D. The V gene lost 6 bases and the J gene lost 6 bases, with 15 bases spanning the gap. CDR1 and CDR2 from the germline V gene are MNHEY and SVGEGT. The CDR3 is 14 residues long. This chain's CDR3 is CASSVDGWGQPQHF. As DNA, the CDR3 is TGTGCCAGCAGCGTAGACGGTTGGGGTCAGCCCCAGCATTTT.

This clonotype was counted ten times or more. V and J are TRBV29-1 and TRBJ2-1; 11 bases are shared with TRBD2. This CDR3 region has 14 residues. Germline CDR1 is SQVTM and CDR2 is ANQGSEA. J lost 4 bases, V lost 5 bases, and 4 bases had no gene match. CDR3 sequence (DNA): TGCAGCGTTACGGGACTAGCGGAGTACAATGAGCAGTTCTTC. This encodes CSVTGLAEYNEQFF.

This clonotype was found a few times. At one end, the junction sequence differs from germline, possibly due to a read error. The CDR3 bases are TGTGCCAGCAGTCACTCAGGGCGCTCGGGGGAGCAGTACTTC. Translating gives CASSHSGRSGEQYF. This chain uses TRBV6-2 or TRBV6-3 with TRBJ2-7; D tentatively reads TRBD1 or TRBD2 (5 bases each). This CDR3 has 14 residues. The germline V gene has CDR1 MNHEY and CDR2 SVGEGT.

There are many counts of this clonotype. The CDR3 spells CASSLRDSYGYTF. CDR3 coding DNA: TGTGCCAGCAGCCTCCGGGACAGCTATGGCTACACCTTC. The chain is built from TRBV11-1 and TRBJ1-2; 7 bases map to TRBD1. Germline V gene data show CDR1 as SGHAT and CDR2 as FQDESV (reference sequence). The J segment lost 4 bases and the V segment lost 5 bases, leaving 4 bases of the junction unmatched. The CDR3 spans 13 residues. The full variable domain, completed using reference TRBV11-1 and TRBJ1-2, is EAEVAQSPRYKITEKSQAVAFWCDPISGHATLYWYRQILGQGPELLVQFQDESVVDDSQLPKDRFSAERLKGVDSTLKIQPAELGDSAMYLCASSLRDSYGYTFGSGTRLTVV.

CDR3 bases: TGTGCCACCAGCAGGCTGACTAGCGGGAGGTACGAAGAGACCCAGTACTTC. Translated: CATSRLTSGRYEETQYF. The V gene is TRBV15, the J gene TRBJ2-5; TRBD2 matches 13 bases. The CDR3 has 17 residues. V lost 3 bases and J lost 3; bases outside the gene matches: 7. Per the germline V gene, CDR1 is LNHNV and CDR2 is YYDKDF (reference sequence).

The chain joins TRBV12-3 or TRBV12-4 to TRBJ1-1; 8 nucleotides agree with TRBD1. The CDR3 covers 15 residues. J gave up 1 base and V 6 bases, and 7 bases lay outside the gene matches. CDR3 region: CASSPTGGGNTEAFF. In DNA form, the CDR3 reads TGTGCCAGCAGCCCTACAGGGGGGGGGAACACTGAAGCTTTCTTT.

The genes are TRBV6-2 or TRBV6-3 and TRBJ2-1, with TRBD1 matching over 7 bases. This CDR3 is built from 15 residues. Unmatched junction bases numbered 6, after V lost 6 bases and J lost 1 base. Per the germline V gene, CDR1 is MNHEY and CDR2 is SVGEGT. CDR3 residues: CASRLLQGSYNEQFF. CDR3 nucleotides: TGTGCCAGCAGGCTCCTACAGGGGTCCTACAATGAGCAGTTCTTC.

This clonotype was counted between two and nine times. CDR3 sequence: CASSQPRGSGNQPQHF. In nucleotides, the CDR3 is TGCGCCAGCAGCCAACCCAGGGGGTCGGGCAATCAGCCCCAGCATTTT. The rearrangement links TRBV4-1 to TRBJ1-5; TRBD1 aligns across 7 bases. Germline lookup yields CDR1 MGHRA and CDR2 YSYEKL. J was trimmed by 2 bases and V by 2 bases; bases with no gene match: 6. The CDR3 spans 16 residues.